This record concerns one T cell receptor (beta chain) sequence. Its antigen is unknown. This record comes from a study of identical twins. TCRdb re-called the 5' RACE reads through MiXCR, storing one row per CDR3 protein. This table has around 250,000 distinct CDR3 sequences, over 9.5% appearing once. V lost 3 bases and J 2 bases, leaving 14 bases between the germline ends. Germline V CDR1 and CDR2: SGDLS, YYNGEE. The CDR3 is 15 residues long. Study-level points and caveats: The same donors were not followed; conclusions instead depended on cross-sectional statistical analysis. An excess of low generation probability was shown by twin-shared out-of-frame alpha sequences.

These same data were also listed under a study on yellow fever vaccine responses in identical twins.

The sequence came from a woman under 30 in good health. Sequencing input: memory (CD45RO+) T cells sorted from blood. The chain has TRBV9 and TRBJ2-5; the D is unclear. The CDR3 spells CASSAGWAGQETQYF. CDR3 DNA: TGTGCCAGCAGCGCTGGGTGGGCAGGACAAGAGACCCAGTACTTC.